The sequence of this T cell receptor (beta chain) was determined in a study of Graves' ophthalmopathy and Graves' hyperthyroidism. The CDR3 totals 11 residues. V was cut by 3 bases and J by 7 bases, with 7 bases left in between. Germline values: CDR1 SEHNR, CDR2 FQNEAQ (reference sequence). CDR3 regions of TCR beta were amplified from RNA transcripts. RT-PCR with HTBI primers came first, then second-round multiplex PCR. TCRdb ran MiXCR on the multiplex PCR reads and lists one entry per CDR3 protein. Altogether about 40,000 distinct CDR3 sequences are present, roughly half being singletons, with the ten largest covering roughly 18%.

The source of this sequence is an adult man with Graves' ophthalmopathy. The V and J genes are TRBV7-9 and TRBJ2-7; D unresolved. The sample consisted of peripheral blood. The CDR3 protein is CASSFLGEQYF. The CDR3 DNA reads TGTGCCAGCAGCTTCTTGGGAGAGCAGTACTTC.